This entry lists 17 T cell receptor beta chains sequenced from one sample in a study of T cell repertoires in cytomegalovirus infection. No cognate antigen is known for these TCRs. TCRdb ran MiXCR on the reads and lists one entry per CDR3 protein. Of 90,000 to 130,000 distinct CDR3 sequences listed, 10% are singletons. The sequencing input was PBMCs, sequenced either directly or after in vitro stimulation (not recorded which). The source of these receptors is a human donor in good health (CMV status not recorded). Some clones in this sample may be carry-over from other donors' samples.

This clonotype was picked up many times. The chain combines TRBV14 with TRBJ1-2, with D uncertain. The CDR3 contains 13 residues. CDR1 is SGHDN, CDR2 FVKESK, per germline. V lost 2 bases to trimming and J lost 3 bases, with 7 bases between them. This CDR3 reads CASSQLTDYGYTF. CDR3 DNA sequence: TGTGCCAGCAGCCAACTCACCGACTATGGCTACACCTTC. The full variable domain, with the rest looked up from reference TRBV14 and TRBJ1-2, is EAGVTQFPSHSVIEKGQTVTLRCDPISGHDNLYWYRRVMGKEIKFLLHFVKESKQDESGMPNNRFLAERTGGTYSTLKVQPAELEDSGVYFCASSQLTDYGYTFGSGTRLTVV.

This clonotype has at least ten counts. The chain couples TRBV7-6 to TRBJ2-1; no reliable D call. The V end lost 0 bases, the J end lost 4 bases, and 4 bases lay between the germline ends. This CDR3 contains 13 residues. In germline, CDR1 is SGHVS, CDR2 FNYEAQ. The CDR3 bases are TGTGCCAGCAGCTTAGCGAGTTACAATGAGCAGTTCTTC. This sequence encodes CASSLASYNEQFF.

This rearrangement joins TRBV11-2 to TRBJ2-1; tentatively, D is TRBD1 (7 bases). The CDR3 is made up of 16 amino acids. Germline V CDR1 and CDR2: SGHAT, FQNNGV. Between the trimmed V and J ends, which lost 5 bases and 5 bases, there was a span of 19 bases. In nucleotides, the CDR3 is TGTGCCAGCAGCCCTCGCGCGGACAGGACTAACAATGAGCAGTTCTTC. It encodes CASSPRADRTNNEQFF.

This clonotype turned up a few times. J is TRBJ1-4 and V is TRBV11-2; TRBD1 matches at 9 bases. This CDR3 comprises 15 residues. The junction had 8 bases not matched to a gene; V was cut back by 5 bases and J by 7 bases. Looked up from germline, CDR1 is SGHAT and CDR2 is FQNNGV. The CDR3 region is CASSTRQGGSEKLFF. The CDR3 coding sequence is TGTGCCAGCAGCACTCGACAGGGGGGTTCTGAAAAACTGTTTTTT.

This clonotype showed up just once. CDR3 sequence: CASSFQGGVYGYTF. The CDR3 nucleotides are TGTGCCAGCAGTTTTCAGGGGGGGGTCTATGGCTACACCTTC. The V gene is TRBV28, the J gene TRBJ1-2, with TRBD1 matching 7 bases. Germline assignment: CDR1 MDHEN and CDR2 SYDVKM. The CDR3 is made up of 14 amino acids. The V segment lost 3 bases and the J segment 4 bases; nucleotides outside the gene matches: 5.

This clonotype was observed at least ten times. V usage is TRBV11-3 and J usage is TRBJ2-3, with D hard to call. There are 21 residues in the CDR3. Trimming cost V 1 base and J 1 base, with 27 bases left between them. The germline V gene has CDR1 SGHNT and CDR2 YENEEA. The chain's CDR3 is CASSLAVPLGSQPYGTDTQYF. In nucleotides, the CDR3 is TGTGCCAGCAGCTTAGCCGTCCCTCTAGGATCTCAACCGTATGGCACAGATACGCAGTATTTT. The whole variable domain, filled in from reference TRBV11-3 and TRBJ2-3, reads EAGVVQSPRYKIIEKKQPVAFWCNPISGHNTLYWYLQNLGQGPELLIRYENEEAVDDSQLPKDRFSAERLKGVDSTLKIQPAELGDSAVYLCASSLAVPLGSQPYGTDTQYFGPGTRLTVL.

This clonotype was observed a handful of times. This chain links TRBV11-2 with TRBJ1-1; 7 bases match TRBD1. The CDR3 contains 11 residues. CDR1 and CDR2 from the germline V gene are SGHAT and FQNNGV. V shed 5 bases and J 11 bases; nucleotides not matched to a gene: 5. The CDR3 region has the DNA TGTGCCAGCAGCCCAGGGGGGTACGCTTTCTTT. Amino acid sequence: CASSPGGYAFF.

This clonotype was seen a few times. The chain is built from TRBV12-3 or TRBV12-4 and TRBJ2-7; 10 bases fit TRBD1. V trimming: 6 bases; J trimming: 4 bases; junction bases outside the gene matches: 12. This CDR3 region has 16 residues. This CDR3 is CASRPPGQGISYEQYF. In nucleotides, the CDR3 is TGTGCCAGCAGACCCCCGGGACAGGGGATTTCTTACGAGCAGTACTTC.

The chain is built from TRBV5-5 and TRBJ2-1; no clear D. Germline assignment: CDR1 SGHKS and CDR2 YYEKEE (reference sequence). CDR3 length: 15 amino acids. V lost 3 bases, J lost 0 bases, and 10 bases lay in between. CDR3 nucleotides: TGTGCCAGCAGCTCCGATGTTAGCTCCTACAATGAGCAGTTCTTC. It specifies CASSSDVSSYNEQFF.

The rearrangement links TRBV6-2 or TRBV6-3 to TRBJ2-7; D is unresolved. The germline V gene encodes CDR1 MNHEY and CDR2 SVGEGT. This CDR3 has 15 residues. Trimming removed 0 bases from V and 7 bases from J, with 16 bases in between. CDR3 DNA: TGTGCCAGCAGTTACTCGACGCCTCCTACGTTGGAGCAGTACTTC. Translated: CASSYSTPPTLEQYF.

This clonotype was observed at least ten times. V usage is TRBV19 and J usage is TRBJ2-1; 11 bases map to TRBD2. V was clipped by 6 bases and J by 12 bases; unmatched bases: 7. CDR3 length: 13 amino acids. Germline V gene lookup returns CDR1 LNHDA and CDR2 SQIVND (reference sequence). The CDR3, as DNA: TGTGCCAGTAGCTTAGCGGGAGGGGCTCGGCAGTTCTTC. Amino acids: CASSLAGGARQFF.

This clonotype was seen at least ten times. The V call is TRBV10-3, the J call TRBJ2-7; D is unresolved. Trimming shortened V by 4 bases and J by 6 bases, and 13 bases separated the two germline ends. Germline assignment: CDR1 ENHRY and CDR2 SYGVKD. There are 13 residues in the CDR3. The CDR3 protein is CAISGEKRSEQYF. The CDR3, as DNA: TGTGCCATCAGTGGTGAAAAGAGGTCCGAGCAGTACTTC.

There are many counts of this clonotype. This chain links TRBV11-2 with TRBJ2-3, with D possibly being TRBD2 (6 bases). Per germline, CDR1 SGHAT and CDR2 FQNNGV. The CDR3 loop spans 15 amino acids. With 0 bases removed from V and 6 bases from J, the gap between germline ends came to 13 bases. The CDR3 coding sequence is TGTGCCAGCAGCTTAGAGGGGGGAGGAGCGGATACGCAGTATTTT. Translation: CASSLEGGGADTQYF.

This clonotype has ten or more counts. The V gene is TRBV6-2 or TRBV6-3, the J gene TRBJ2-5, with 7 bases lining up with TRBD1. The CDR3 spans 14 residues. V dropped 6 bases and J dropped 5; count of bases not matched to a gene: 9. Germline CDR1 reads MNHEY; CDR2 reads SVGEGT. In DNA, the CDR3 is TGTGCCAGCAGACGCTCAGGGGGAGCTGAGACCCAGTACTTC. As protein: CASRRSGGAETQYF.

The chain joins TRBV27 to TRBJ2-2; 7 positions match TRBD2. J lost 5 bases, V lost 4 bases, and 4 bases had no gene match. The V gene's germline CDR1 is MNHEY and CDR2 SMNVEV (reference sequence). The CDR3 totals 14 residues. This CDR3 is CASSWTRSTGELFF. In nucleotides, the CDR3 is TGTGCCAGCAGTTGGACTAGAAGTACCGGGGAGCTGTTTTTT.

The chain recombines TRBV7-2 with TRBJ2-3; unclear D gene. CDR1 and CDR2 from the germline V gene are SGHTA and FQGNSA. Trimming took off 4 bases at V and 6 bases at J, with 11 bases between the two ends. The CDR3 sequence is 13 residues long. The CDR3 bases are TGTGCCAGCAGCTCTGTACCCTCCGATACGCAGTATTTT. Translating it yields CASSSVPSDTQYF. Full variable domain (outside the CDR3, taken from reference TRBV7-2 and TRBJ2-3): GAGVSQSPSNKVTEKGKDVELRCDPISGHTALYWYRQSLGQGLEFLIYFQGNSAPDKSGLPSDRFSAERTGGSVSTLTIQRTQQEDSAVYLCASSSVPSDTQYFGPGTRLTVL.

The chain is built from TRBV4-2 and TRBJ1-1; 9 bases fit TRBD1. Germline V gives CDR1 LGHNA, CDR2 YNFKEQ. This CDR3 region has 16 residues. The V gene end was trimmed by 0 bases and the J gene end by 7 bases; junction bases not matched to a gene: 9. In DNA, the CDR3 is TGTGCCAGCAGCCAAGATGCAGGGACAGGGAAACTTGAAGCTTTCTTT. The encoded protein is CASSQDAGTGKLEAFF.